Presented here are 10 T cell receptor beta chains from one specimen sequenced in a study of OX40 agonist ivuxolimab in advanced cancers. Data came from immunoSEQ multiplex PCR; TCRdb stores just in-frame clones and leaves some out. The data contain 65,000 to 75,000 clones, approximately 84% of them singletons. The sequencing here drew on CD4+ or CD8+ T cells sorted from blood, taken in a trial of the OX40 agonist ivuxolimab. These receptors all stem from an adult with an advanced solid tumor such as melanoma, head and neck, liver or kidney cancer.

This chain connects TRBV6-1 to TRBJ1-2; TRBD1 is a possible D gene (6 bases). Germline values: CDR1 MNHNS, CDR2 SASEGT. The CDR3 is made up of 14 amino acids. Trimming shortened V by 6 bases and J by 3 bases, and 14 bases separated the two germline ends. CDR3 amino acids: CASSAGGQYYGYTF. DNA for the CDR3: TGTGCCAGCAGCGCCGGGGGGCAATACTATGGCTACACCTTC.

This clone came up a few times. The chain carries TRBV13 and TRBJ1-1, with D possibly TRBD1 on 5 matching bases. CDR3 length: 16 amino acids. Trimming removed 5 bases at V and 1 base at J, with 17 bases between. Germline CDR1 and CDR2: PRHDT and FYEKMQ (reference sequence). The CDR3 here is CASSTRVGRGNTEAFF. For the CDR3, the DNA is TGTGCCAGCAGCACCCGTGTTGGGAGGGGGAACACTGAAGCTTTCTTT.

The chain is built from TRBV30 and TRBJ1-4; 7 bases are shared with TRBD1. The V segment lost 0 bases and the J segment 7 bases; nucleotides outside the gene matches: 5. CDR3 length equals 14 residues. From germline, CDR1 is GTSNPN and CDR2 SVGIG (reference sequence). CDR3 sequence reads: CAWSVSRGAEKLFF. CDR3 nucleotides: TGTGCCTGGAGTGTATCCAGGGGGGCTGAAAAACTGTTTTTT.

Here the CDR3 reads CASSPGKGVGGDGDEQFF. CDR3 in DNA: TGTGCCAGCTCACCGGGAAAAGGAGTCGGCGGGGATGGCGATGAGCAGTTCTTC. The chain links TRBV18 to TRBJ2-1, with D tentatively TRBD2 (6 bases). The ends were cut back, 3 bases at V and 8 bases at J, with 26 bases in the middle. CDR1 KGHSH and CDR2 LQKENI come from the germline V gene. The CDR3 runs to 18 residues.

This chain uses TRBV7-8 with TRBJ2-7; D is possibly TRBD1 (5 bases). The germline V gene has CDR1 SGHVS and CDR2 FQNEAQ. V was pared by 0 bases and J by 6 bases, with 9 bases between. The CDR3 covers 13 residues. DNA for the CDR3: TGTGCCAGCAGCTTAGCGGGGCCCAGCGAGCAGTACTTC. Its protein is CASSLAGPSEQYF. Based on the CDR3 plus reference TRBV7-8 and TRBJ2-7, the full variable domain is GAGVSQSPRYKVAKRGQDVALRCDPISGHVSLFWYQQALGQGPEFLTYFQNEAQLDKSGLPSDRFFAERPEGSVSTLKIQRTQQEDSAVYLCASSLAGPSEQYFGPGTRLTVT.

This chain connects TRBV6-6 to TRBJ2-7, with a weak D call TRBD1 (6 bases). Between the trimmed V and J ends, which lost 6 bases and 3 bases, there was a span of 21 bases. The CDR3 runs 16 residues. CDR1 is MNHNY, CDR2 SVGAGI, per germline (reference sequence). The CDR3 region has the DNA TGTGCCAGCAGCTTCCGTCCAGGGGACCCCAACTACGAGCAGTACTTC. Translation gives CASSFRPGDPNYEQYF.

Notes on this clone: At the DNA level, this CDR3 is encoded by other sequences in the same sample as well. The chain links TRBV30 to TRBJ1-2, with 7 bases aligning to TRBD1. This CDR3 has 13 amino acids. The trim removed 5 bases at V and 0 bases at J, leaving 3 bases unmatched. Germline assignment: CDR1 GTSNPN and CDR2 SVGIG (reference sequence). CDR3 protein: CAWSQGANYGYTF. CDR3 coding DNA: TGTGCCTGGTCCCAGGGGGCTAACTATGGCTACACCTTC.

The V gene is TRBV11-2, the J gene TRBJ2-7; no clear D gene. Trimming left V 2 bases short and J 6 bases short, with 14 bases between. Germline CDR1 SGHAT, CDR2 FQNNGV. This CDR3 comprises 14 residues. The CDR3 here is CASSLSGYLGEQYF. CDR3 DNA: TGTGCCAGCAGCTTATCGGGCTATCTGGGCGAGCAGTACTTC.

V usage is TRBV7-2 and J usage is TRBJ2-1; D may correspond to TRBD1 or TRBD2 (5 bases each). The V gene's germline CDR1 is SGHTA and CDR2 FQGNSA. CDR3 size: 13 residues. V lost 8 bases and J 5 bases, leaving 13 bases between the germline ends. CDR3 coding DNA: TGTGCCAGCGCCAACGGGGCCCACAATGAGCAGTTCTTC. Protein product: CASANGAHNEQFF.

The chain recombines TRBV29-1 with TRBJ1-4; D ambiguous. The V gene's germline CDR1 is SQVTM and CDR2 ANQGSEA. Trimming shortened V by 6 bases and J by 0 bases, and 8 bases separated the two germline ends. The CDR3 length is 13 residues. The CDR3 loop reads CSVEPATNEKLFF. CDR3 bases: TGCAGCGTAGAGCCGGCAACTAATGAAAAACTGTTTTTT. Full variable domain (rest looked up from reference TRBV29-1 and TRBJ1-4): SAVISQKPSRDICQRGTSLTIQCQVDSQVTMMFWYRQQPGQSLTLIATANQGSEATYESGFVIDKFPISRPNLTFSTLTVSNMSPEDSSIYLCSVEPATNEKLFFGSGTQLSVL.